Presented here are 32 T cell receptor beta chains from one specimen sequenced in a study of T cells in Graves' hyperthyroidism and ophthalmopathy. TCR beta CDR3 sequences were amplified from RNA transcripts. A set of HTBI primers served as the primers for a first-round RT-PCR of the TCR CDR3. TCRdb ran MiXCR on the multiplex PCR reads and lists one entry per CDR3 protein. Found here are around 600,000 distinct CDR3 sequences, approximately 15% of them singletons; the top ten hold more than 6%. Input material: blood. The receptor set was obtained from a woman aged 18-30 years with Graves' ophthalmopathy.

This clonotype was recorded many times. This chain joins TRBV29-1 and TRBJ2-7; 9 bases line up with TRBD1. The germline CDR1 and CDR2 sequences are SQVTM and ANQGSEA. The CDR3 runs to 14 residues. Germline trimming cut 4 bases from V and 6 bases from J; bases unmatched to any gene: 10. The CDR3 DNA reads as TGCAGCGTTGGGACGACCGGGACAGGGCCCGAGCAGTACTTC. This translates into CSVGTTGTGPEQYF.

This sequence joins TRBV4-1 and TRBJ2-7; TRBD1 matches at 7 bases. Per germline, CDR1 MGHRA and CDR2 YSYEKL. V lost 0 bases and J lost 0; bases outside the gene matches: 11. This CDR3 is 18 amino acids long. The CDR3 region is CASSQDRTGVSSSYEQYF. The DNA of the CDR3 is TGCGCCAGCAGCCAAGATCGGACAGGCGTCTCTAGCTCCTACGAGCAGTACTTC.

The table lists this clonotype with many counts. The chain recombines TRBV20-1 with TRBJ2-7; 7 positions match TRBD2. V was pared by 4 bases and J by 0 bases, with 6 bases of the junction left unmatched. CDR1 and CDR2 (germline): DFQATT, SNEGSKA (reference sequence). The CDR3 is made up of 14 amino acids. DNA of the CDR3: TGCAGTGCTAACGGGAGGAAAAGCTCCTACGAGCAGTACTTC. The encoded protein is CSANGRKSSYEQYF.

This clonotype was detected many times. The CDR3: CSGEGESGRYNEQFF. As DNA, the CDR3 is TGCAGTGGGGAGGGGGAGAGCGGACGTTACAATGAGCAGTTCTTC. The rearrangement uses TRBV20-1 and TRBJ2-1, with D possibly matching TRBD2 (7 bases). This CDR3 is 15 amino acids long. V was cut by 7 bases and J by 4 bases, with 20 bases left in between. Germline CDR1 DFQATT, CDR2 SNEGSKA (reference sequence).

There are many counts of this clonotype. The chain joins TRBV2 to TRBJ2-1, with TRBD2 matching over 7 bases. Germline trimming cut 3 bases from V and 7 bases from J; bases unmatched to any gene: 9. The length of the CDR3 is 15 residues. Germline-derived CDR1 and CDR2 are SNHLY and FYNNEI. Here the CDR3 reads CASSDRAGFWNEQFF. The CDR3 region has the DNA TGTGCCAGCAGTGATCGAGCGGGGTTTTGGAATGAGCAGTTCTTC.

This clonotype has ten or more counts. V usage is TRBV7-3 and J usage is TRBJ2-5; 7 nucleotides line up with TRBD1. Losses at the gene ends were 4 bases for V and 5 bases for J; bases not matched to a gene: 4. Looked up from germline, CDR1 is SGHTA and CDR2 is FQGTGA. CDR3 length equals 13 residues. Here the CDR3 reads CASSSRQGETQYF. CDR3 nucleotides: TGTGCCAGCAGCTCCCGACAGGGCGAGACCCAGTACTTC.

There are many counts of this clonotype. V usage is TRBV20-1 and J usage is TRBJ1-5, with 7 bases lining up with TRBD1. This CDR3 is built from 14 residues. The V gene end was trimmed by 6 bases and the J gene end by 3 bases; junction bases not matched to a gene: 8. Germline-derived CDR1 and CDR2 are DFQATT and SNEGSKA (reference sequence). The CDR3 spells CSAIQGIDNQPQHF. Here the CDR3 DNA reads TGCAGTGCCATACAGGGGATTGACAATCAGCCCCAGCATTTT.

V is TRBV7-2 and J is TRBJ2-7; weak D call: TRBD1 (7 bases). CDR1 and CDR2 from the germline V gene are SGHTA and FQGNSA. Between the trimmed V and J ends, which lost 0 bases and 5 bases, there was a span of 14 bases. There are 15 residues in the CDR3. The CDR3 sequence: CASSLAPGGSDEQYF. CDR3 bases: TGTGCCAGCAGCTTAGCGCCAGGGGGGTCGGACGAGCAGTACTTC.

Ten or more counts support this clonotype. The chain couples TRBV6-2 or TRBV6-3 to TRBJ2-1, with 11 positions matching TRBD2. V gave up 1 base and J gave up 10 bases; unmatched junction bases: 12. Looked up from germline, CDR1 is MNHEY and CDR2 is SVGEGT. The CDR3 covers 17 residues. The DNA for the CDR3 is TGTGCCAGCAGTTACTTAGCGGGAGGGCCAACTGGAAGGGAGCAGTTCTTC. This sequence encodes CASSYLAGGPTGREQFF.

This clonotype was picked up a small number of times. The V call is TRBV20-1, the J call TRBJ1-2; no definite D call. CDR3 length equals 12 residues. CDR1 and CDR2 (germline): DFQATT, SNEGSKA (reference sequence). The V end lost 3 bases, the J end lost 3 bases, and 8 bases lay between the germline ends. In DNA, the CDR3 is TGCAGTGCTAGTGAGGGTTACTATGGCTACACCTTC. It translates to CSASEGYYGYTF.

This clonotype was counted only a few times. The chain joins TRBV5-1 to TRBJ2-5; possibly TRBD1 or TRBD2 for D (5 bases each). The CDR3 totals 16 residues. The V and J ends lost 5 bases and 3 bases respectively, with 20 bases between them. Germline CDR1 SGHRS, CDR2 YFSETQ. The CDR3 nucleotides are TGCGCCAGCAGTAGGGGTAGCGCAACCGGGAAAGAGACCCAGTACTTC. Amino acids: CASSRGSATGKETQYF.

In its sample, this clonotype was seen many times. The rearrangement joins TRBV6-2 or TRBV6-3 to TRBJ2-7; D might be TRBD2 (5 bases). Trimming stripped 7 bases from V and 1 base from J, with 17 bases between. Germline-derived CDR1 and CDR2 are MNHEY and SVGEGT. The CDR3 consists of 15 residues. CDR3 protein: CASTHRGVRSYEQYF. In nucleotides, the CDR3 is TGTGCCAGCACTCACCGGGGAGTTCGGTCCTACGAGCAGTACTTC.

The chain couples TRBV9 to TRBJ2-4; 12 bases match TRBD2. The CDR3 loop spans 18 amino acids. From germline, CDR1 is SGDLS and CDR2 YYNGEE. The V gene end was trimmed by 4 bases and the J gene end by 0 bases; junction bases not matched to a gene: 8. In DNA form, the CDR3 reads TGTGCCAGCAGCTCCCCCGGGACTAGCGGGCTAGCCAAAAACATTCAGTACTTC. Encoded protein: CASSSPGTSGLAKNIQYF.

Concerning this clonotype itself: It is likely a read error, because the conserved phenylalanine at the end of the CDR3 is missing. The rearrangement links TRBV30 to TRBJ2-1; D remains ambiguous. V was trimmed by 8 bases and J by 4 bases, leaving 15 bases between them. Germline-derived CDR1 and CDR2 are GTSNPN and SVGIG (reference sequence). The CDR3 is made up of 13 amino acids. DNA for the CDR3: TGTGCCGGAAAGGAACTTCTATACAATGAGCAGTTCCTC. It yields the protein CAGKELLYNEQFL.

This clonotype has at least ten counts. The chain carries TRBV7-3 and TRBJ2-3, with D perhaps given as TRBD1 or TRBD2 (5 bases each). Germline V gives CDR1 SGHTA, CDR2 FQGTGA. Trimming removed 5 bases at V and 0 bases at J, with 15 bases between. This CDR3 comprises 16 residues. CDR3 protein: CASSPFGTFSTDTQYF. The CDR3 DNA sequence: TGTGCCAGCAGCCCCTTCGGGACGTTTAGCACAGATACGCAGTATTTT.

This clonotype occurred many times. The chain recombines TRBV7-2 with TRBJ1-1; D not certain. This CDR3 is built from 13 residues. Trimming stripped 3 bases from V and 10 bases from J, with 15 bases between. Germline loops: CDR1 SGHTA, CDR2 FQGNSA. This CDR3 is CASSFNFAQAAFF. DNA of the CDR3: TGTGCCAGCAGCTTCAATTTTGCACAAGCAGCTTTCTTT. Full variable domain (remainder filled in from reference TRBV7-2 and TRBJ1-1): GAGVSQSPSNKVTEKGKDVELRCDPISGHTALYWYRQSLGQGLEFLIYFQGNSAPDKSGLPSDRFSAERTGGSVSTLTIQRTQQEDSAVYLCASSFNFAQAAFFGQGTRLTVV.

This clonotype came up once. Relative to the germline gene, one junction end is altered; a read error may explain this. The rearrangement links TRBV19 to TRBJ1-1, with D tentatively TRBD1 (5 bases). The CDR3 loop spans 14 amino acids. CDR1 is LNHDA and CDR2 is SQIVND in the germline V gene (reference sequence). CDR3 sequence: CASSFGTANTEVFF. CDR3 DNA: TGTGCCAGTAGTTTCGGGACGGCCAACACTGAAGTTTTCTTT.

This rearrangement joins TRBV6-1 to TRBJ2-1; D gene unclear. The CDR3 length is 14 residues. Trimming took 6 bases from V and 6 from J, leaving 15 bases between them. Looked up from germline, CDR1 is MNHNS and CDR2 is SASEGT. The CDR3 nucleotides read TGTGCCAGCAGATTAAGCTTGGGAATCAATGAGCAGTTCTTC. Amino acid sequence: CASRLSLGINEQFF.

This clonotype has at least ten counts. The V and J genes are TRBV7-2 and TRBJ2-1; 7 bases align to TRBD2. V lost 5 bases to trimming and J lost 0 bases; unmatched junction nucleotides: 13. Germline V CDR1 and CDR2: SGHTA, FQGNSA. This CDR3 comprises 18 residues. CDR3 nucleotides: TGTGCCAGCAGCAGTTTGCCCGGGACTACCTTCTCCTACAATGAGCAGTTCTTC. This translates into CASSSLPGTTFSYNEQFF.

This clonotype was counted at least ten times. The CDR3 DNA is TGTGCCAGCAGTTTAGGACGGGTAAACTCCGAGCAGTACTTC. This sequence encodes CASSLGRVNSEQYF. The rearrangement links TRBV12-3 or TRBV12-4 to TRBJ2-7, with D unresolved. With 1 base removed from V and 6 bases from J, the gap between germline ends came to 13 bases. CDR3 size: 14 residues.

This clonotype was counted only a few times. The J gene is TRBJ1-2, the V gene TRBV30, with D unclear. Germline V gene lookup returns CDR1 GTSNPN and CDR2 SVGIG (reference sequence). The ends were cut back, 5 bases at V and 2 bases at J, with 12 bases in the middle. The CDR3 loop spans 13 amino acids. Written as DNA, the CDR3 is TGTGCCTGGTCACGGCTCCTAAACTATGGCTACACCTTC. As protein: CAWSRLLNYGYTF.

On this clonotype itself: One end of the junction varies from germline; a read error may be responsible. The chain has TRBV7-3 and TRBJ2-7, with D perhaps assigned TRBD1 or TRBD2 (5 bases each). The germline gives CDR1 SGHTA, CDR2 FQGTGA. The CDR3 is 15 residues long. CDR3 loop: CASAYYRGDSYEQHF. The CDR3 DNA reads as TGTGCCAGCGCCTATTATAGAGGGGATAGCTACGAGCAGCACTTC.

For this clonotype: A much larger clone differs from this one at a single base, so this may be a read error. The CDR3 sequence: CASSWTEDYEQYF. CDR3 bases: TGTGCCAGCAGCTGGACAGAAGACTACGAGCAGTACTTC. This chain joins TRBV12-3 or TRBV12-4 and TRBJ2-7, with a possible D match to TRBD1 (6 bases). The length of the CDR3 is 13 residues. V was clipped by 6 bases and J by 3 bases, with 12 bases between them.

The chain employs TRBV7-2 and TRBJ2-7; maybe TRBD1 (6 bases). Germline V CDR1 and CDR2: SGHTA, FQGNSA. CDR3 length: 14 amino acids. V lost 4 bases, J lost 2 bases, and 12 bases lay in between. The CDR3 DNA sequence: TGTGCCAGCAGCTGGGGGCTAGCAGCCTACGAGCAGTACTTC. It codes for CASSWGLAAYEQYF.

The table lists this clonotype with many counts. The CDR3 region is CASRVRTGAYEQYF. Written as DNA, the CDR3 is TGTGCCAGCAGAGTACGAACAGGGGCCTACGAGCAGTACTTC. The chain couples TRBV6-2 or TRBV6-3 to TRBJ2-7; TRBD1 aligns across 7 bases. J gave up 2 bases and V 6 bases, and 7 bases lay outside the gene matches. CDR1 is MNHEY, CDR2 SVGEGT, per germline. This CDR3 has 14 amino acids.

This clonotype was seen repeatedly, ten times or more. V and J are TRBV7-2 and TRBJ1-2; D may be TRBD1 (5 bases). Trimming stripped 5 bases from V and 4 bases from J, with 14 bases between. Germline assignment: CDR1 SGHTA and CDR2 FQGNSA. This CDR3 region has 14 residues. The CDR3 DNA reads TGTGCCAGCAGCCTCCCGGGACGAGGCTATGGCTACACCTTC. Its translation is CASSLPGRGYGYTF.

The chain uses TRBV7-9 and TRBJ2-7, with 8 bases fitting TRBD1. V was pared by 3 bases and J by 5 bases, with 9 bases of the junction left unmatched. This CDR3 comprises 15 residues. Germline V gives CDR1 SEHNR, CDR2 FQNEAQ (reference sequence). In nucleotides, the CDR3 is TGTGCCAGCAGCTTGGGGGACAGGAATTTCCACGAGCAGTACTTC. It is translated as CASSLGDRNFHEQYF.

This clonotype was observed many times. The chain carries TRBV7-8 and TRBJ2-2, with D perhaps matching TRBD2 (6 bases). CDR1 is SGHVS, CDR2 FQNEAQ, per germline. The length of the CDR3 is 16 residues. V was clipped by 1 base and J by 1 base, with 10 bases between them. The chain's CDR3 is CASSLGRRENTGELFF. CDR3 nucleotide sequence: TGTGCCAGCAGCTTAGGACGGCGGGAGAACACCGGGGAGCTGTTTTTT.

J is TRBJ2-1 and V is TRBV4-1; tentatively, D is TRBD2 (6 bases). The CDR3 is 17 amino acids. The germline CDR1 and CDR2 sequences are MGHRA and YSYEKL. Trimming left V 4 bases short and J 4 bases short, with 20 bases between. The CDR3 DNA follows: TGCGCCAGCAGCCTGGAGGGAACTGGGGCGGGTTACAATGAGCAGTTCTTC. Translated: CASSLEGTGAGYNEQFF.

This clonotype was recorded many times. The V and J genes are TRBV29-1 and TRBJ1-1, with D maybe TRBD1 (5 bases). CDR1 is SQVTM and CDR2 is ANQGSEA in the germline V gene. Trimming cost V 4 bases and J 4 bases, with 25 bases left between them. The CDR3 length is 17 residues. The CDR3 DNA reads TGCAGCGTTGGCCGCGGGCAGGGAACACGAACGGGCACTGAAGCTTTCTTT. It specifies CSVGRGQGTRTGTEAFF.

The chain carries TRBV7-8 and TRBJ2-4, with D possibly called TRBD1 or TRBD2 (5 bases each). V lost 1 base to trimming and J lost 2 bases, with 12 bases between them. The CDR3 is made up of 16 amino acids. Germline CDR1 is SGHVS and CDR2 is FQNEAQ. CDR3 coding DNA: TGTGCCAGCAGCTTAGGCAGGGACGCTACCAAAAACATTCAGTACTTC. Amino acid sequence: CASSLGRDATKNIQYF. The complete variable domain, with remaining parts taken from reference TRBV7-8 and TRBJ2-4, reads GAGVSQSPRYKVAKRGQDVALRCDPISGHVSLFWYQQALGQGPEFLTYFQNEAQLDKSGLPSDRFFAERPEGSVSTLKIQRTQQEDSAVYLCASSLGRDATKNIQYFGAGTRLSVL.

As concerns this clonotype: A clone one base away is much larger, so this may be a read error. This chain uses TRBV6-2 or TRBV6-3 with TRBJ1-6; D is perhaps TRBD1 (6 bases). CDR3 size: 16 residues. Trimming pared 7 bases from V and 7 bases from J, leaving 20 bases between. Germline V lookup: CDR1 MNHEY, CDR2 SVGEGT. The DNA for the CDR3 is TGTGCCAGCAAAACCGTGAGGGGGTCAGGGAATTCACCCCTCCACTTT. It translates to CASKTVRGSGNSPLHF.